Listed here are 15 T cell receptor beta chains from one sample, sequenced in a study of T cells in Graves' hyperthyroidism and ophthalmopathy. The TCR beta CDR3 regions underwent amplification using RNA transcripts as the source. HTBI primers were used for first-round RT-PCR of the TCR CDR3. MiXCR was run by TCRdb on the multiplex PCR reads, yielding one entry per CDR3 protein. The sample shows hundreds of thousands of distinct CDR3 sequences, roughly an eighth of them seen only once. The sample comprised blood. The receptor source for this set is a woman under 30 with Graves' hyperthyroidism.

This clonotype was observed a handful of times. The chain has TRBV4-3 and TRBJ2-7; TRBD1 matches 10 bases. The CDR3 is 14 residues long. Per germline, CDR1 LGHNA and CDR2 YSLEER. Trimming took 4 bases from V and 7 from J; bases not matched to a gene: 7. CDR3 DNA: TGCGCCAGCAGCCCCGGGACAGGGGACAAGGAGCAGTACTTC. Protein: CASSPGTGDKEQYF.

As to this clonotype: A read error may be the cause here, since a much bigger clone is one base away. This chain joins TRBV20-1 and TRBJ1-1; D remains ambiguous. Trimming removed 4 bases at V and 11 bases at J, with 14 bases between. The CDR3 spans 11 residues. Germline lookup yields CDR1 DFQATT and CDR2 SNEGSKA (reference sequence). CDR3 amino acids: CSAIPGRRAFF. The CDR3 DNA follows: TGCAGTGCTATCCCGGGCAGAAGGGCTTTCTTT.

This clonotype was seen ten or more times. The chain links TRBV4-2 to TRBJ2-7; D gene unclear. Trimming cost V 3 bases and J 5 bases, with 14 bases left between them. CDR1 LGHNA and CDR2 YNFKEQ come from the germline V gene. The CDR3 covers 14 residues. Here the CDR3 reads CASSQGLSRDEQYF. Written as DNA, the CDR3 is TGTGCCAGCAGCCAGGGCCTTAGTCGGGACGAGCAGTACTTC.

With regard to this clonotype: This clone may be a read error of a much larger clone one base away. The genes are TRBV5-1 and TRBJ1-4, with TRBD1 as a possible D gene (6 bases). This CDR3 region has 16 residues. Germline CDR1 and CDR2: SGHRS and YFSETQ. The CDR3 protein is CASSLMDPGANEKPFF. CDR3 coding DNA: TGCGCCAGCAGCTTAATGGACCCAGGGGCTAATGAAAAACCGTTTTTT.

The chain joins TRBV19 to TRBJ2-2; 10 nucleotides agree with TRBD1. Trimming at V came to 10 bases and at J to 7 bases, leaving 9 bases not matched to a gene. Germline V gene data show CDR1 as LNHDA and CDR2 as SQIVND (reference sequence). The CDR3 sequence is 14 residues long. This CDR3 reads CATWGTGEFGELFF. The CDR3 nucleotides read TGTGCCACTTGGGGGACAGGGGAGTTCGGGGAGCTGTTTTTT. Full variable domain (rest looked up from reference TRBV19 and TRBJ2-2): DGGITQSPKYLFRKEGQNVTLSCEQNLNHDAMYWYRQDPGQGLRLIYYSQIVNDFQKGDIAEGYSVSREKKESFPLTVTSAQKNPTAFYLCATWGTGEFGELFFGEGSRLTVL.

CDR3 nucleotide sequence: TGTGCCAGCAGCCAACAGACAGGAGGAGGGGGGATTTCACCCCTCCACTTT. This gives the protein CASSQQTGGGGISPLHF. The gene calls are TRBV3-1 and TRBJ1-6; perhaps TRBD1 as D (6 bases). The CDR3 is made up of 17 amino acids. Germline CDR1 and CDR2: LGHDT and YNNKEL (reference sequence). V gave up 2 bases and J gave up 9 bases, with 20 bases separating them. Looking up the rest from reference TRBV3-1 and TRBJ1-6 gives the full variable domain: DTAVSQTPKYLVTQMGNDKSIKCEQNLGHDTMYWYKQDSKKFLKIMFSYNNKELIINETVPNRFSPKSPDKAHLNLHINSLELGDSAVYFCASSQQTGGGGISPLHFGNGTRLTVT.

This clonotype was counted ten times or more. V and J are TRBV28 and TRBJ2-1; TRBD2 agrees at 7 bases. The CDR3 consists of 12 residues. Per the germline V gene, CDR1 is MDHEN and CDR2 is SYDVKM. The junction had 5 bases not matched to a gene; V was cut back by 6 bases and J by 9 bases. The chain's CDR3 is CASRVAGREQFF. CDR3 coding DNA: TGTGCCAGCAGGGTAGCGGGTCGTGAGCAGTTCTTC.

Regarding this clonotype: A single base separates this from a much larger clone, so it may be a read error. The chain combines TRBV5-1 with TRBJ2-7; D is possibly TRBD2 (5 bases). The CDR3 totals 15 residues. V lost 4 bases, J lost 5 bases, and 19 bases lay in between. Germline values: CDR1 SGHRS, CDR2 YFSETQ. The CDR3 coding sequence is TGCGCCAGCAGCCCCCAGTCATCCGGGGTCCACGAGCAGTACTTC. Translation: CASSPQSSGVHEQYF. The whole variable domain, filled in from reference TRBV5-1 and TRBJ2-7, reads KAGVTQTPRYLIKTRGQQVTLSCSPISGHRSVSWYQQTPGQGLQFLFEYFSETQRNKGNFPGRFSGRQFSNSRSEMNVSTLELGDSALYLCASSPQSSGVHEQYFGPGTRLTVT.

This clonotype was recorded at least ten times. The CDR3: CASSAGIYGYTF. In DNA form, the CDR3 reads TGTGCCAGCAGTGCCGGGATCTATGGCTACACCTTC. This chain links TRBV2 with TRBJ1-2; D unresolved. CDR1 is SNHLY and CDR2 is FYNNEI in the germline V gene. Trimming cost V 4 bases and J 4 bases, with 7 bases left between them. The CDR3 totals 12 residues.

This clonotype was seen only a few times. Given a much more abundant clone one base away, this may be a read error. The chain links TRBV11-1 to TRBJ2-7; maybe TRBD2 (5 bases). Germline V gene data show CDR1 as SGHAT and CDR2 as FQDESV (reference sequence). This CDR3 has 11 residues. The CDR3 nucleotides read TGTGCCAGCAGTTCAGACTACGAGGAGTACTTC. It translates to CASSSDYEEYF.

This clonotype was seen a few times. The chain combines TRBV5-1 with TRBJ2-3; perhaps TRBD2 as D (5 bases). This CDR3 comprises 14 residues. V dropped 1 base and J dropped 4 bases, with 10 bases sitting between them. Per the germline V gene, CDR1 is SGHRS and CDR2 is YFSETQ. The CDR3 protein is CASSLREPADTQYF. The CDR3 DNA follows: TGCGCCAGCAGCTTGAGGGAGCCCGCAGATACGCAGTATTTT. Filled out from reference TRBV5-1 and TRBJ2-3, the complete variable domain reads KAGVTQTPRYLIKTRGQQVTLSCSPISGHRSVSWYQQTPGQGLQFLFEYFSETQRNKGNFPGRFSGRQFSNSRSEMNVSTLELGDSALYLCASSLREPADTQYFGPGTRLTVL.

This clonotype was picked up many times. CDR3 bases: TGTGCCAGCAGTTTCAGGGGACTAGCGGGAGCCTACGAGCAGTACTTC. Protein product: CASSFRGLAGAYEQYF. This chain joins TRBV28 and TRBJ2-7, with TRBD2 identical over 14 bases. In germline, CDR1 is MDHEN, CDR2 SYDVKM. V was clipped by 3 bases and J by 2 bases; unmatched bases: 3. This CDR3 region has 16 residues. Full variable domain (remainder filled in from reference TRBV28 and TRBJ2-7): DVKVTQSSRYLVKRTGEKVFLECVQDMDHENMFWYRQDPGLGLRLIYFSYDVKMKEKGDIPEGYSVSREKKERFSLILESASTNQTSMYLCASSFRGLAGAYEQYFGPGTRLTVT.

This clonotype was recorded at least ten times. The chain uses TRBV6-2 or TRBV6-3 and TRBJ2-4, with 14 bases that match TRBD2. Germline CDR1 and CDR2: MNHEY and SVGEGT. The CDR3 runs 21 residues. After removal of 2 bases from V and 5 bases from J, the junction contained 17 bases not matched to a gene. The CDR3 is CASSYRGKGLAGVPGENIQYF. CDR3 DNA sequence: TGTGCCAGCAGTTACCGAGGGAAGGGACTAGCGGGAGTACCGGGCGAAAACATTCAGTACTTC.

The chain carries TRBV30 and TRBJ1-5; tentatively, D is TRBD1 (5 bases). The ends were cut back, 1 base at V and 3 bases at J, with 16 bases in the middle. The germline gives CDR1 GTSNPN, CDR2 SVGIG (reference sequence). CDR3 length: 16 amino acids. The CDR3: CAWSGGKGPLNQPQHF. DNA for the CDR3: TGTGCCTGGAGTGGGGGGAAGGGTCCTCTCAATCAGCCCCAGCATTTT.

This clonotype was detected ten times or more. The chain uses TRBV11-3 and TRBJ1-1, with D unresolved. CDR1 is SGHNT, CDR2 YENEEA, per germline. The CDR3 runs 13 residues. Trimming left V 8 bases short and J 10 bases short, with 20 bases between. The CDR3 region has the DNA TGTGCCAGCGGGCTTTCTGACGGGTCCGGAGCTTTCTTT. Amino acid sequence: CASGLSDGSGAFF.